This T cell receptor beta chain derives from a study of T cells in Graves' hyperthyroidism and ophthalmopathy. The wider study: Blood from the periphery was taken at initial diagnosis, before any treatment.

There were TCR beta CDR3 regions amplified from RNA transcripts. The study used the HTBI primer set for a first-round RT-PCR of the TCR CDR3. TCRdb passed the multiplex PCR reads through MiXCR, listing each CDR3 protein once. In the table there are 640,000 or so distinct CDR3 sequences, 12% to 15% of which are singletons. This clonotype was seen many times. What it binds is not known. Uncontrolled infection, other autoimmune disease, pregnancy or lactation led to exclusion. Study observations and caveats: Ophthalmopathy was predicted by the model a median of 6.5 months ahead of onset.

V dropped 4 bases and J dropped 7; count of bases not matched to a gene: 9. This CDR3 spans 17 amino acids. Germline V gene data show CDR1 as SGHNT and CDR2 as YYREEE (reference sequence). The chain has TRBV5-4 and TRBJ2-1, with 15 bases matching TRBD2. Material for sequencing was blood. This receptor was identified in a woman aged 18-30 years with Graves' ophthalmopathy. The CDR3 DNA sequence: TGTGCCAGCAGCCCGCCGGGACTAGCGGGAGGTCAGAATGAGCAGTTCTTC. Its protein is CASSPPGLAGGQNEQFF.